What follows is one TCR beta chain and its context. No antigen is known for it. The sample is drawn from a study of cytomegalovirus exposure and HLA in healthy donors. Libraries were prepared by immunoSEQ multiplex PCR; TCRdb keeps only in-frame clonotypes and omits some of them. The data show about 98,000 clones, approximately 95% seen once. Findings and limits, study-wide: Specific recognition of CMV antigens was confirmed in vitro for three chains (all CMV-associated). The authors listed 150 to 200 TCR beta chains as cytomegalovirus-associated.

Donors came from a validation cohort of over a hundred subjects, distinct from the first 666-subject cohort. The germline V gene has CDR1 SGHDT and CDR2 YYEEEE. The V end was cut by 6 bases, the J end by 6 bases, with 13 bases between. The CDR3 is 13 residues long. The sequence was obtained from a young woman in good health and CMV-seronegative. V usage is TRBV5-6 and J usage is TRBJ2-1, with D perhaps matching TRBD1 (6 bases). The sequencing sample was made of PBMCs. The chain's CDR3 is CASNSTGPNEQFF. The CDR3 DNA follows: TGTGCCAGCAACTCAACAGGGCCCAATGAGCAGTTCTTC.